This T cell receptor beta chain derives from a study of cytomegalovirus exposure and HLA in healthy donors (dated by TCRdb to 2017 to 2019). Background on the whole study: The 666 repertoires of the first cohort and the 110 or so validation repertoires were produced on the same platform, according to a later analysis. The aim of the study was to test whether cataloging public T cell receptors could identify signatures of past pathogen exposure. Besides the first cohort of roughly 660 subjects, a separate validation cohort made up of some 110 different subjects was used. The study combined high-throughput TCR immunosequencing, statistical association of individual TCRs with disease status, and machine learning to predict cytomegalovirus infection status.

The library was obtained by the immunoSEQ multiplex PCR assay. Turning to the authors' computational methods: To diagnose cytomegalovirus status from the catalog of TCR beta chain sequences, a statistical classification framework was built. TCRdb took this table from immuneACCESS and kept in-frame rearrangements with V and J called. Such tables lack part of the clones; where checked against another copy, unresolved V genes explain under half of the gap, and the rest is unexplained. The V and J calls and the clone size are those of that table, but D and trimming were determined from the DNA. The sample table shows 100,000 to 150,000 clones, and around nine tenths are seen once. Approximately 2% of the sample is in the top ten clones. This clone was seen once. Its antigen remains unidentified. Base qualities are not recorded, but no much larger clone differs from it by a single base. Sequences MGHDK (CDR1) and SYGVNS (CDR2) are obtained from the germline V gene. The CDR3 measures 15 amino acids from cysteine to phenylalanine. Only the CDR3 part of the read is kept: 45 bases, read in frame from the first base. V and J lose 6 bases and 10 bases, and a span of 22 bases separates them.

The donors were included in the validation cohort of 90 to 150 subjects, a group kept apart from the roughly 680-subject first cohort. Study-wide conclusions, independent of this receptor: It was suggested by the authors that the approach could potentially be generalized to other disease states and immunological phenotypes. Three of the identified cytomegalovirus-associated TCR beta chains were confirmed in vitro to be specific for cytomegalovirus antigens. In a later analysis, TCRs clustered in the first cohort were found to also tend to co-occur in the approximately 110 validation repertoires, with around 94% of cluster scores above 0. Most TCR sequences were observed very rarely across donors, whereas some public TCRs were present in many individuals. All 110 or so repertoires were used to score co-occurrence in the validation cohort in a later analysis, because that analysis had no HLA typing for the cohort. A total of about 150 TCR beta chains were listed by the study as associated with cytomegalovirus. The classifier was reported to diagnose cytomegalovirus status with high specificity and sensitivity in both the original cohort and the validation cohort.

Recombination connected TRBV25-1 to TRBJ2-1; TRBD1 is possibly the D segment (6 matching bases). The specimen was PBMCs. This clonotype was obtained from a woman aged 18-29 years in good health and CMV-seronegative. The nucleotide sequence is TGTGCCAGCAGCCCCCCCGGACAGTCCTTTCGAGAGCAGTTCTTC. Its translation reads: CASSPPGQSFREQFF.